What follows is one T cell receptor beta chain and its context. The sample originates from a study of blood T cells in healthy people across ages. Primers used in a second PCR of roughly 6 to 12 cycles were a sample-barcoded 5' primer and a J-beta primer mix. TCRdb redid the calling of the 5' RACE reads with MiXCR, one entry per CDR3 protein. Here the sample spans about 750,000 distinct CDR3 sequences, about 55% being singletons. V dropped 3 bases and J dropped 5; count of bases not matched to a gene: 5. The CDR3 totals 15 residues. CDR1 and CDR2 (germline): MGHDK, SYGVNS. The sample taken for sequencing was blood. The chain has TRBV25-1 and TRBJ2-1; TRBD1 matches at 9 bases. This TCR was recovered from a man older than 75 in good health. Here the CDR3 DNA reads TGTGCCAGCAGTGATACTAGGACAGGGGACAATGAGCAGTTCTTC. It is translated as CASSDTRTGDNEQFF. The variable domain in full, with the rest retrieved from reference TRBV25-1 and TRBJ2-1, is EADIYQTPRYLVIGTGKKITLECSQTMGHDKMYWYQQDPGMELHLIHYSYGVNSTEKGDLSSESTVSRIRTEHFPLTLESARPSHTSQYLCASSDTRTGDNEQFFGPGTRLTVL.